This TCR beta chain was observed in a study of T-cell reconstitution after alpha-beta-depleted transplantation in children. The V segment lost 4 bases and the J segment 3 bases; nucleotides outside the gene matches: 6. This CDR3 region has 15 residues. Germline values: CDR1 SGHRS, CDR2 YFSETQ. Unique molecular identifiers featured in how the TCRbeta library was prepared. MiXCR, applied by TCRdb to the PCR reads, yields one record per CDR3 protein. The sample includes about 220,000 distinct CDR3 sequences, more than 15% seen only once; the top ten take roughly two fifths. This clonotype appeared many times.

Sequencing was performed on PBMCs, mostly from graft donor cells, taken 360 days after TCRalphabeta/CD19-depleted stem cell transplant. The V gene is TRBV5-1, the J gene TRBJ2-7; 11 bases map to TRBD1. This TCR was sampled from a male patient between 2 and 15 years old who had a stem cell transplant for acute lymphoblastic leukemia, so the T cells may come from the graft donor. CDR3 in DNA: TGCGCCAGCAGCGCTGGGACAGGGGGAAACTACGAGCAGTACTTC. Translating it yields CASSAGTGGNYEQYF.